This T cell receptor beta chain was documented in a study of cytomegalovirus exposure and HLA in healthy donors. Germline values: CDR1 SEHNR, CDR2 FQNEAQ (reference sequence). Trimming shortened V by 3 bases and J by 5 bases, and 7 bases separated the two germline ends. The CDR3 loop spans 13 amino acids. Researchers ran the PCR with 60 Vbeta and 13 Jbeta primers. Method: immunoSEQ multiplex PCR; TCRdb's copy keeps in-frame clones and lacks some. The table lists about 140,000 clones. Findings and caveats of the study: Cytomegalovirus association was listed for about 170 TCR beta chains. A link between a missense DCLRE1C variant and TCR beta V- and J-gene trimming emerged from a later analysis.

Concerning this clone itself: No antigen is known for it.

The sequenced sample was PBMCs. This clonotype originated in a middle-aged man in good health and CMV-seronegative. This sequence joins TRBV7-9 and TRBJ2-2; D is undetermined. CDR3 coding DNA: TGTGCCAGCAGCTTGCAGACAACCGGGGAGCTGTTTTTT. This codes for CASSLQTTGELFF.